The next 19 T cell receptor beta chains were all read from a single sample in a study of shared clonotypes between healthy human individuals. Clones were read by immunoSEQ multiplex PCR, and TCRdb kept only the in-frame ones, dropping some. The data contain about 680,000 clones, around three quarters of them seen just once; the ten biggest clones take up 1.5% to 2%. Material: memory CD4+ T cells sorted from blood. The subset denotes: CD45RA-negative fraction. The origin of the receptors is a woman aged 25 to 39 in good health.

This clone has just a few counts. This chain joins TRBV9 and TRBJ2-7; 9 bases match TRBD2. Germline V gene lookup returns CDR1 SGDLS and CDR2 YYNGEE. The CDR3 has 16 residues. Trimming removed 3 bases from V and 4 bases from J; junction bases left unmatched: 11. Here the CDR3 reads CASSAGGLAESYEQYF. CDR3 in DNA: TGTGCCAGCAGCGCGGGGGGACTAGCCGAGTCTTACGAGCAGTACTTC.

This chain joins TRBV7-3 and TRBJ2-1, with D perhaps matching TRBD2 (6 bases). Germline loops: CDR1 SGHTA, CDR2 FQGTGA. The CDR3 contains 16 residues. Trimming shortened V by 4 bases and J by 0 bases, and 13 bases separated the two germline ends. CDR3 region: CASSSRGRSSYNEQFF. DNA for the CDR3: TGTGCCAGCAGCTCCCGGGGGAGAAGCTCCTACAATGAGCAGTTCTTC.

The CDR3 bases are TGCGCCAGCAGCCAAGATACCCCTTGGGCGGAGCAGTTCTTC. It encodes CASSQDTPWAEQFF. The chain has TRBV4-1 and TRBJ2-1; no firm D call. Germline CDR1 is MGHRA and CDR2 is YSYEKL. This CDR3 contains 14 residues. Between the trimmed V and J ends, which lost 0 bases and 10 bases, there was a span of 13 bases.

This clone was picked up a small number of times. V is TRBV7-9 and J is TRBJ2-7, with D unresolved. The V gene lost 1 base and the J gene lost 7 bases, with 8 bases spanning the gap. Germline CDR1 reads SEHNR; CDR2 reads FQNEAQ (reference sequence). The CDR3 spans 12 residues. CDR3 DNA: TGTGCCAGCAGCTTAGAACGGTCGGAGCAGTACTTC. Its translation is CASSLERSEQYF. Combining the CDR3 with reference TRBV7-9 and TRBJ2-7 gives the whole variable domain DTGVSQNPRHKITKRGQNVTFRCDPISEHNRLYWYRQTLGQGPEFLTYFQNEAQLEKSRLLSDRFSAERPKGSFSTLEIQRTEQGDSAMYLCASSLERSEQYFGPGTRLTVT.

CDR3 protein: CASTGGSSYEQYF. CDR3 nucleotides: TGTGCCAGTACGGGGGGGAGCTCCTACGAGCAGTACTTC. This rearrangement joins TRBV19 to TRBJ2-7, with 8 bases matching TRBD2. The germline V gene has CDR1 LNHDA and CDR2 SQIVND (reference sequence). CDR3 length equals 13 residues. V dropped 7 bases and J dropped 0; count of bases not matched to a gene: 2.

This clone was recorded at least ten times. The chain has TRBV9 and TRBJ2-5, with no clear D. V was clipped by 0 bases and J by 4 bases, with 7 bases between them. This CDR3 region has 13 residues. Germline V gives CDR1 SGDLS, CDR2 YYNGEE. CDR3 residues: CASSVVLGETQYF. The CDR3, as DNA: TGTGCCAGCAGCGTAGTGTTAGGAGAGACCCAGTACTTC.

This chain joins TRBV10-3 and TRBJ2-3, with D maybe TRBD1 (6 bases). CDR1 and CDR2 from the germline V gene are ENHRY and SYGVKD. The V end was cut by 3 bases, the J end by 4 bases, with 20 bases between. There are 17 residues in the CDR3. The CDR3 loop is CAISDPGKQGGADTQYF. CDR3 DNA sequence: TGTGCCATCAGTGACCCCGGGAAACAGGGTGGGGCAGATACGCAGTATTTT.

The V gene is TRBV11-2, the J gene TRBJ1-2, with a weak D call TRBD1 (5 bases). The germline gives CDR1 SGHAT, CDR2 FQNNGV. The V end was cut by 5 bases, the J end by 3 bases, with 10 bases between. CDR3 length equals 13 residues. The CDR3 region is CASSPDIYYGYTF. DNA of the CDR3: TGTGCCAGCAGCCCGGACATTTACTATGGCTACACCTTC.

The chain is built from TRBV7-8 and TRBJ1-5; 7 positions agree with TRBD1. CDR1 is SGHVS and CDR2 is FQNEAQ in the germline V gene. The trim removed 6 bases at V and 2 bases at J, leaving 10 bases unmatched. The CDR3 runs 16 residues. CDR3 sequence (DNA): TGTGCCAGCAGTTCACCCACAGGGGATCGCAATCAGCCCCAGCATTTT. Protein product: CASSSPTGDRNQPQHF.

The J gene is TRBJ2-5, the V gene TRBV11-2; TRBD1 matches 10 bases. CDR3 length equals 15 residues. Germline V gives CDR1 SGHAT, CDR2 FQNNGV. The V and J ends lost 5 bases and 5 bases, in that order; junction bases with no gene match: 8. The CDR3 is CASSGGTGDVETQYF. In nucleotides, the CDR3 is TGTGCCAGCAGCGGAGGGACAGGGGATGTGGAGACCCAGTACTTC. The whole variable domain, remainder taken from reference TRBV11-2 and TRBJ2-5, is EAGVAQSPRYKIIEKRQSVAFWCNPISGHATLYWYQQILGQGPKLLIQFQNNGVVDDSQLPKDRFSAERLKGVDSTLKIQPAKLEDSAVYLCASSGGTGDVETQYFGPGTRLLVL.

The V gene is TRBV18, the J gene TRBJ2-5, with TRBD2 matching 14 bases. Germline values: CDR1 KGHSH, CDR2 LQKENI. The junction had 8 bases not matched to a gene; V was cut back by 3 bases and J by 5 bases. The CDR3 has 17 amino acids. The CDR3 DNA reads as TGTGCCAGCTCACCGGGACTAGCGGGAGCCGTAATCGAGACCCAGTACTTC. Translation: CASSPGLAGAVIETQYF.

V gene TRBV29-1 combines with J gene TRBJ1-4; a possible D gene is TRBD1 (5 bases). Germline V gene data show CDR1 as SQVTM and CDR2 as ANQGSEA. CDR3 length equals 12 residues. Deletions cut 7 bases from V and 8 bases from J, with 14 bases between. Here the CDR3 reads CSALGAEEKLFF. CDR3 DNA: TGCAGCGCCCTAGGGGCGGAAGAAAAACTGTTTTTT.

CDR3 sequence: CASSLRTSGAYEQYF. The CDR3 DNA sequence: TGTGCCAGCAGCCTCCGGACTAGCGGAGCCTACGAGCAGTACTTC. The gene calls are TRBV27 and TRBJ2-7; 10 bases agree with TRBD2. The CDR3 is 15 residues long. CDR1 is MNHEY and CDR2 is SMNVEV in the germline V gene (reference sequence). V trimming: 6 bases; J trimming: 2 bases; junction bases outside the gene matches: 7.

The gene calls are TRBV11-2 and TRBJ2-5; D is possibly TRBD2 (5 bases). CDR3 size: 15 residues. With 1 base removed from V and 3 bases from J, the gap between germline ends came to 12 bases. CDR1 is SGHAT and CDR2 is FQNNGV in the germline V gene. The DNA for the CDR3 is TGTGCCAGCAGCTTAGTTCCGGGATCCAAAGAGACCCAGTACTTC. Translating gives CASSLVPGSKETQYF.

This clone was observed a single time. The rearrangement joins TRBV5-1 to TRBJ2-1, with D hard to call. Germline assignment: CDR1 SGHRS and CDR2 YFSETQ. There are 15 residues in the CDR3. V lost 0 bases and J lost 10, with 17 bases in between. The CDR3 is CASSLDVGLGYEQFF. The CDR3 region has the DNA TGCGCCAGCAGCTTGGATGTTGGATTGGGGTACGAGCAGTTCTTC. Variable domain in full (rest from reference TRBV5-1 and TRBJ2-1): KAGVTQTPRYLIKTRGQQVTLSCSPISGHRSVSWYQQTPGQGLQFLFEYFSETQRNKGNFPGRFSGRQFSNSRSEMNVSTLELGDSALYLCASSLDVGLGYEQFFGPGTRLTVL.

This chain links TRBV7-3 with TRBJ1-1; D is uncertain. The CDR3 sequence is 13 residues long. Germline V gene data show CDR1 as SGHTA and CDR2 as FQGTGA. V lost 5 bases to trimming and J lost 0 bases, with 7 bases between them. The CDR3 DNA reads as TGTGCCAGCAGCAGGGAGATGAACACTGAAGCTTTCTTT. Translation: CASSREMNTEAFF.

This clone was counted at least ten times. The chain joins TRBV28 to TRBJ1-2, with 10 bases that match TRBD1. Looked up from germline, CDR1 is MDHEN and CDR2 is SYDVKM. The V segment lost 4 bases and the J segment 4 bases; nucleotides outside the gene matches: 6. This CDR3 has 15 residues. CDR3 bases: TGTGCCAGCAGTTCCGGGACAGGGGCTGTCTATGGCTACACCTTC. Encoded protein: CASSSGTGAVYGYTF.

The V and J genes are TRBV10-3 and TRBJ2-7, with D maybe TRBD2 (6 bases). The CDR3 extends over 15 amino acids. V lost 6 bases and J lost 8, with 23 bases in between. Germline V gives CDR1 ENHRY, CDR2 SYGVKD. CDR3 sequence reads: CAIRDHQDYSSQQYF. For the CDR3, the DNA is TGTGCCATCAGGGACCACCAGGACTACTCCAGCCAGCAGTACTTC.

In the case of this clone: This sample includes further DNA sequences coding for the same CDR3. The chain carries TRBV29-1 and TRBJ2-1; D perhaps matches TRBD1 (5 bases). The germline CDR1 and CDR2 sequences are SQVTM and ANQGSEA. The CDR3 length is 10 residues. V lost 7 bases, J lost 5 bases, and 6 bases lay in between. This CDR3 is CSGGNNEQFF. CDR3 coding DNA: TGCAGCGGGGGCAACAATGAGCAGTTCTTC.